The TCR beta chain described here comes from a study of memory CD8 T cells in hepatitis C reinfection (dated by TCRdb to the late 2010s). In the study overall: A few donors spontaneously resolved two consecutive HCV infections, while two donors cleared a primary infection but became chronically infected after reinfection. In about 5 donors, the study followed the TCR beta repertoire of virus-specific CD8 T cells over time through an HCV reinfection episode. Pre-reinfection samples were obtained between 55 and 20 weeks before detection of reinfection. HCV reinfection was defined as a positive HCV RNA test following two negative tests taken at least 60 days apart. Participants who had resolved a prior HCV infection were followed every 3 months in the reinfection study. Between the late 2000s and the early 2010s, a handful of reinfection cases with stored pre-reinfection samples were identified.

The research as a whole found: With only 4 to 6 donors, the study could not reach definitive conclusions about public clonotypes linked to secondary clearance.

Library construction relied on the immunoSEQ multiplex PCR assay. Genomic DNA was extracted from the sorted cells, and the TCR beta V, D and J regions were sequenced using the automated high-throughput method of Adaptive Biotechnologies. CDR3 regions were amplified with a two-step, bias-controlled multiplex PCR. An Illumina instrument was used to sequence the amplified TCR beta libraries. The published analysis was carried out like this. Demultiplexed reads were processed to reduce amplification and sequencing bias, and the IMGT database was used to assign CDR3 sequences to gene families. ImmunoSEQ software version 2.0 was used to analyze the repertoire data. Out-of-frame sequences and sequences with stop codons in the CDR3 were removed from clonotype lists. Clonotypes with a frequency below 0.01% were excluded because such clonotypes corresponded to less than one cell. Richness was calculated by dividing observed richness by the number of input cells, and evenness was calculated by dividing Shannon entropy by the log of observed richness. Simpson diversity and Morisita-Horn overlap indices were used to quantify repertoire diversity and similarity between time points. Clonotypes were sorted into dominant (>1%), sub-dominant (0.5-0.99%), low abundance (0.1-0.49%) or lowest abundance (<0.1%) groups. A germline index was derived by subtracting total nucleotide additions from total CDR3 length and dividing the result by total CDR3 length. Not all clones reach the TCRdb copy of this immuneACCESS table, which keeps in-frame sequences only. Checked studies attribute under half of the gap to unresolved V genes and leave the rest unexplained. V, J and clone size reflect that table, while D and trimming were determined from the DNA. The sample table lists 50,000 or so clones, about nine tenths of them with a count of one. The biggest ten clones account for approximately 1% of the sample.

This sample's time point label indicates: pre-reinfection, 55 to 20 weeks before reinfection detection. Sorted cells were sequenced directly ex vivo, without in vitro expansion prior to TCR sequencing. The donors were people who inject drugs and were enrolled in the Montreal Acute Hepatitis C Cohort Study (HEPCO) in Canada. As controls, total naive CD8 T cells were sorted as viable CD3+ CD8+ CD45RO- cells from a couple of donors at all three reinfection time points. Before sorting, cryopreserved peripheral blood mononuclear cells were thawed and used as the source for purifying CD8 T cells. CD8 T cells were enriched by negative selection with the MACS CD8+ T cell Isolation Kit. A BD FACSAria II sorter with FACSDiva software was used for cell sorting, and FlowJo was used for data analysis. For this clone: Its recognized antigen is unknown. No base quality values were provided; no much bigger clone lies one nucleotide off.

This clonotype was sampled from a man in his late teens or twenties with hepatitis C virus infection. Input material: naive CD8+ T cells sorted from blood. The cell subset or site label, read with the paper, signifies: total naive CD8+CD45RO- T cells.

The CDR3 reads as follows: CASSSPGTGDYEQYF. Here is the DNA: TGCGCCAGCAGCTCCCCCGGGACAGGGGACTACGAGCAGTACTTC. Recombination linked TRBV5-1 to TRBJ2-7, and TRBD1 matches 10 of the central bases. The CDR3 covers 15 residues, taking in both the cysteine and the phenylalanine. This entry keeps only the CDR3 DNA: 45 bases, framed from base 1. V ends up 3 bases short and J 3 bases short, with an unmatched junction base count of 6. The germline V gene sets CDR1 to SGHRS and CDR2 to YFSETQ.